This is a list of T cell receptor beta chains from one sample in a study of CXCR3-negative and CXCR3-positive naive CD8 T cells. One entry per CDR3 protein, without DNA, is what TCRdb gives after re-calling the 5' RACE reads. The sample yields under 150,000 distinct CDR3 sequences, of which the top ten take up roughly 0.62%. Specimen: naive CXCR3+ CD8+ T cells from blood. These receptors were obtained from a human donor in good health. Some clones in this sample may be carry-over from other donors' samples. CDR3s include the opening cysteine and the closing phenylalanine or tryptophan. Each record gives: J gene, CDR3 length, V gene, CDR3 protein.

J: TRBJ2-1
length: 14
V: TRBV12-3/TRBV12-4
CDR3: CASQAGQFLNEQFF

J: TRBJ2-1
length: 14
V: TRBV6-2/TRBV6-3
CDR3: CASSYEAGNNEQFF

J: TRBJ2-5
length: 15
V: TRBV7-8
CDR3: CASSLYIGEQETQYF

J: TRBJ2-2
length: 17
V: TRBV5-1
CDR3: CASSLFANSGAAGELFF

J: TRBJ1-1
length: 17
V: TRBV5-1
CDR3: CASSLTYGEWRNTEAFF

J: TRBJ1-3
length: 14
V: TRBV6-5
CDR3: CASSPSGYGNTIYF

J: TRBJ2-1
length: 16
V: TRBV20-1
CDR3: CSGGGTSGGIWNEQFF

J: TRBJ2-7
length: 18
V: TRBV7-9
CDR3: CASSPPPSGGADSHEQYF

J: TRBJ2-6
length: 17
V: TRBV7-2
CDR3: CASSFPGVASGANVLTF

J: TRBJ2-2
length: 15
V: TRBV14
CDR3: CASSQEQPGAGELFF

J: TRBJ2-1
length: 15
V: TRBV2
CDR3: CASEAGTSGLNEQFF

J: TRBJ1-5
length: 12
V: TRBV12-5
CDR3: CASGSGGQPQHF

J: TRBJ1-5
length: 15
V: TRBV19
CDR3: CASSMGQAAVQPQHF

J: TRBJ2-7
length: 14
V: TRBV5-1
CDR3: CASSLLGGNYEQYF

J: TRBJ2-1
length: 13
V: TRBV12-3/TRBV12-4
CDR3: CASRDRLANEQFF

J: TRBJ2-3
length: 12
V: TRBV7-6
CDR3: CASSSLADTQYF

J: TRBJ1-4
length: 15
V: TRBV28
CDR3: CASTLNPATNEKLFF